This TCR beta chain was documented in a study of neoadjuvant anti-PD-1 for oral cavity cancer. The V gene lost 4 bases and the J gene lost 8 bases, with 16 bases spanning the gap. Looked up from germline, CDR1 is SGHDT and CDR2 is YYEEEE. There are 15 residues in the CDR3. Generated by immunoSEQ multiplex PCR, the TCRdb table keeps only in-frame clones and is missing some. This table holds over 13,000 clones, 75% found once. General study findings and limits: Non-responders to neoadjuvant nivolumab had significantly more clonal PBMC T cells than responders.

Time point of the sample: after neoadjuvant nivolumab, at surgical resection. Stage II-IVA oral cavity squamous cell carcinoma was new and untreated by systemic or radiation therapy. Of note for this clone: What it binds is unknown.

The source of this sequence is a person aged 35-79 years with oral cavity squamous cell carcinoma. The sequenced sample was PBMCs, obtained after nivolumab (anti-PD-1) treatment. This chain connects TRBV5-6 to TRBJ1-6; the D is unclear. The CDR3 DNA follows: TGTGCCAGCAGCCCGTACGTGCAGGCCTATTCACCCCTCCACTTT. It encodes CASSPYVQAYSPLHF.